This TCR beta chain was recovered during a study of T cells in Graves' hyperthyroidism and ophthalmopathy. What was amplified from RNA transcripts were TCR beta CDR3 regions. A set of HTBI primers served as the primers for a first-round RT-PCR of the TCR CDR3. Each CDR3 protein gets one entry after TCRdb re-called the multiplex PCR reads with MiXCR. The sample holds 300,000 to 350,000 distinct CDR3 sequences, around a sixth seen once. Study-level findings and limits: Also found in blood were most expanded thyroid clonotypes above 0.001.

Points on this clonotype: Antigen unknown.

This CDR3 contains 15 residues. Trimming stripped 7 bases from V and 7 bases from J, with 22 bases between. This clonotype was obtained from a woman aged 45-65 years with Graves' hyperthyroidism. The source material was blood. The chain uses TRBV12-3 or TRBV12-4 and TRBJ2-5, with D perhaps TRBD2 (5 bases). The CDR3 region has the DNA TGTGCCAGCACCACTCGGACGGACTCACCAGGGACCCAGTACTTC. Its translation is CASTTRTDSPGTQYF.